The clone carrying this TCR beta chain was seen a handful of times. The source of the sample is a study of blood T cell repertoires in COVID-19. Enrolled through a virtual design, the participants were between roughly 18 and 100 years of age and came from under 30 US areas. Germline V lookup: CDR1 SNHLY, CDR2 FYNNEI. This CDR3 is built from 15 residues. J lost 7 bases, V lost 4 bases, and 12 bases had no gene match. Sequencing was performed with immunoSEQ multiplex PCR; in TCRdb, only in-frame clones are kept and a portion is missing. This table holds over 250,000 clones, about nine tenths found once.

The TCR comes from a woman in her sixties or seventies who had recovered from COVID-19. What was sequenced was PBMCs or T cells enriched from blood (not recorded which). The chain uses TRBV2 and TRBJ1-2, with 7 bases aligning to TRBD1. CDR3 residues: CASSATTGREGGYTF. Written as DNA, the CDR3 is TGTGCCAGCAGTGCTACGACAGGGCGGGAGGGTGGCTACACCTTC.